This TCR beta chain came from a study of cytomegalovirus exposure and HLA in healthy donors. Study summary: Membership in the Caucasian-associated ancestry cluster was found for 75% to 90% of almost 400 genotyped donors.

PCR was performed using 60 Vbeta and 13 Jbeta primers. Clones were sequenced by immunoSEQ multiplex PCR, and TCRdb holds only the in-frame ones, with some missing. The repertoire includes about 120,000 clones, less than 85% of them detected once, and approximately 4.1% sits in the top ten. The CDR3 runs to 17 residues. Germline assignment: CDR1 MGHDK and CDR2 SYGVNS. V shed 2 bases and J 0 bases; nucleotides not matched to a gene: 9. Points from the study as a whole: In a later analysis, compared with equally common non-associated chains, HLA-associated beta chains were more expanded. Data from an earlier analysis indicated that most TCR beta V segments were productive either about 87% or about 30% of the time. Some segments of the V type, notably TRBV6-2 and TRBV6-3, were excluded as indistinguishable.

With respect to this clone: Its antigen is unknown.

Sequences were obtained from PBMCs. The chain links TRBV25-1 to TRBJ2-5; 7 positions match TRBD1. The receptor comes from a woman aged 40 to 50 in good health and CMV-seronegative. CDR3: CASSEDRGGYNQETQYF. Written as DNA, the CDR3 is TGTGCCAGCAGTGAAGACCGAGGGGGCTACAACCAAGAGACCCAGTACTTC.